A single T cell receptor (beta chain) is shown here with its context. This sample is part of a study of blood T cell repertoires in COVID-19. Study summary: Sites across the United States, Italy and Spain contributed samples from acute and convalescent COVID-19. PBMCs, B-cell-depleted T cells, or T cells provided the cDNA or gDNA that made up the material.

In the study's own analysis: Estimates of nucleated cell counts were drawn from the amplification of reference gene primers. The protocol was immunoSEQ multiplex PCR, while the TCRdb copy is restricted to in-frame clones and leaves out a portion. V and J calls and clone size are copied from that table; D and trimming were computed from the DNA. The top ten hold around 7.3% of the sample, which has tens of thousands of clones, around 88% seen once. The V end was cut by 5 bases, the J end by 4 bases, with 9 bases between. From germline, CDR1 is MNHEY and CDR2 SVGEGT. The CDR3 extends over 13 amino acids.

The TCR comes from a woman at least 80 years old with acute or convalescent COVID-19. The V gene is TRBV6-2 or TRBV6-3, the J gene TRBJ1-5; possibly TRBD1 for D (6 bases). The material sequenced was peripheral blood. CDR3: CASSQGRNQPQHF. CDR3 in DNA: TGTGCCAGCAGTCAGGGGAGAAATCAGCCCCAGCATTTT.